This record covers a single T cell receptor beta chain. The CDR3 is made up of 18 amino acids. Germline-derived CDR1 and CDR2 are SGHDN and FVKESK. Trimming removed 4 bases at V and 1 base at J, with 22 bases between. The time point denotes: blood at routine non-recurrence follow-up after resection. Researchers sequenced whole RNA taken from tumor, nontumor lung or frozen PBMC without sorting. This sample stems from a study of spatial heterogeneity in lung cancer. TCRdb reprocessed the 5' RACE reads via MiXCR and lists one record per CDR3 protein. The table lists about 120,000 distinct CDR3 sequences, 10% to 15% of them singletons, with roughly 15% in the top ten.

This TCR came from a male donor with early-stage non-small cell lung cancer. The starting material was PBMCs, obtained at follow-up. The chain combines TRBV14 with TRBJ1-1; the D is unclear. The CDR3 sequence: CASSLLGEVEKGNTEAFF. Written as DNA, the CDR3 is TGTGCCAGCAGCCTCCTGGGAGAAGTGGAGAAAGGGAACACTGAAGCTTTCTTT.